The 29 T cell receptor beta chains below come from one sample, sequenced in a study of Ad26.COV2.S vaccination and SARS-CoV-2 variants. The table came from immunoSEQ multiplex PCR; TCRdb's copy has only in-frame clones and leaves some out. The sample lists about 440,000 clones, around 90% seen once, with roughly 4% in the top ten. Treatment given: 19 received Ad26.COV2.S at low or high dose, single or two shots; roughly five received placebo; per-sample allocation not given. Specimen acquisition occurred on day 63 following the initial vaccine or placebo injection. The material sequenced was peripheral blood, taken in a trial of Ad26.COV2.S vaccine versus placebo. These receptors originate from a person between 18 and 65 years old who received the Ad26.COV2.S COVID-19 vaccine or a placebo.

The CDR3 sequence is CSAGGLAGGKNEQFF. For the CDR3, the DNA is TGCAGTGCTGGTGGACTAGCGGGAGGGAAAAATGAGCAGTTCTTC. The chain carries TRBV20-1 and TRBJ2-1; TRBD2 matches 15 bases. This CDR3 spans 15 amino acids. In germline, CDR1 is DFQATT, CDR2 SNEGSKA (reference sequence). Trimming removed 5 bases from V and 7 bases from J; junction bases left unmatched: 6.

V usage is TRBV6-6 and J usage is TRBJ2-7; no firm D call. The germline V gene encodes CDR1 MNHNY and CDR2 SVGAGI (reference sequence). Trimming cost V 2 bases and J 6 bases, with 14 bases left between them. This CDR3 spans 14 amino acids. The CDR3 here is CASSYSSLGVEQYF. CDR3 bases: TGTGCCAGCAGTTACAGTAGCCTTGGGGTCGAGCAGTACTTC.

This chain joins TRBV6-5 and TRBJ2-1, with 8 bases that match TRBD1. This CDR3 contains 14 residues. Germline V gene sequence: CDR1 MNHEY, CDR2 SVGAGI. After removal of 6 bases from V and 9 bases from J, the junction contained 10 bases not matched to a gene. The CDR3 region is CASRRTGPHTEQFF. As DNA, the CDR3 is TGTGCCAGCAGACGGACAGGGCCCCACACTGAGCAGTTCTTC.

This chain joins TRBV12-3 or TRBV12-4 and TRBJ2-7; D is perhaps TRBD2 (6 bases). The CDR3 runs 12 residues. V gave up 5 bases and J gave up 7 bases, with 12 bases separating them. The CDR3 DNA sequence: TGTGCCAGCAGTCCCCGGGGGTGGGAGCAGTACTTC. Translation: CASSPRGWEQYF.

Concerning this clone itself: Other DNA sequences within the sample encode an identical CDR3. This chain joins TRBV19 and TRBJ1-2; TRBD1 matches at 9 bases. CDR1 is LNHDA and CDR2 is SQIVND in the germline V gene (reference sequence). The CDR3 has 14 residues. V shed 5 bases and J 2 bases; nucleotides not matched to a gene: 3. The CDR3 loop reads CASSRGQGNYGYTF. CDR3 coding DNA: TGTGCCAGTAGTCGCGGACAGGGGAACTATGGCTACACCTTC.

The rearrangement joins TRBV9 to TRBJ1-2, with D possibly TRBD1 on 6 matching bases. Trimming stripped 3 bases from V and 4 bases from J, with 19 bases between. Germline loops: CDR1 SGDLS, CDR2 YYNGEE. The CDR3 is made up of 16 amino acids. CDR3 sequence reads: CASSGGGGSLLYGYTF. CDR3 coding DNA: TGTGCCAGCAGCGGAGGGGGGGGCAGCCTCCTCTATGGCTACACCTTC. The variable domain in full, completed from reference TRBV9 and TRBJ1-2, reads DSGVTQTPKHLITATGQRVTLRCSPRSGDLSVYWYQQSLDQGLQFLIQYYNGEERAKGNILERFSAQQFPDLHSELNLSSLELGDSALYFCASSGGGGSLLYGYTFGSGTRLTVV.

The CDR3 spells CASSLAPLAGASTDTQYF. DNA for the CDR3: TGTGCCAGCAGCTTGGCCCCCCTAGCGGGAGCTAGCACAGATACGCAGTATTTT. The V gene is TRBV5-8, the J gene TRBJ2-3, with TRBD2 identical over 10 bases. CDR3 length: 18 residues. Germline V gives CDR1 SGHTS, CDR2 YDEGEE. V lost 0 bases to trimming and J lost 0 bases; unmatched junction nucleotides: 7.

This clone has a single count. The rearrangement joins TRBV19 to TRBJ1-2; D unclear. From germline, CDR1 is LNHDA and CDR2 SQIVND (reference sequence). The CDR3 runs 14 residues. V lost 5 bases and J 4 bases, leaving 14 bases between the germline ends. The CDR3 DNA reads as TGTGCCAGTAGTTCACCCGTGGACCTCTATGGCTACACCTTC. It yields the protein CASSSPVDLYGYTF.

CDR3 nucleotide sequence: TGTGCCAGCAGCTTAGGGAGGACTAGCGGGAGTGCCGATGAGCAGTTCTTC. Translated, it gives CASSLGRTSGSADEQFF. V is TRBV7-9 and J is TRBJ2-1; 13 bases are shared with TRBD2. With 1 base clipped from V and 8 bases from J, the junction kept 8 bases outside the gene matches. The CDR3 has 17 residues. In germline, CDR1 is SEHNR, CDR2 FQNEAQ (reference sequence).

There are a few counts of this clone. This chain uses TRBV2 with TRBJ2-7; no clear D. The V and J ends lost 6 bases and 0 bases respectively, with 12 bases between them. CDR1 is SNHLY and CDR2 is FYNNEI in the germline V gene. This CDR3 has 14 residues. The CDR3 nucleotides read TGTGCCAGCAGGGCGAAACCCAGCTCCTACGAGCAGTACTTC. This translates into CASRAKPSSYEQYF.

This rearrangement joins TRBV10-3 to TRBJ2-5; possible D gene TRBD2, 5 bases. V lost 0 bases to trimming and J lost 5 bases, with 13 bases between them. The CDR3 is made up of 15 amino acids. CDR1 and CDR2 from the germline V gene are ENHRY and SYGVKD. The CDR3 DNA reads TGTGCCATCAGTGAGTCGGGTGAGGGCGGGGAGACCCAGTACTTC. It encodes CAISESGEGGETQYF.

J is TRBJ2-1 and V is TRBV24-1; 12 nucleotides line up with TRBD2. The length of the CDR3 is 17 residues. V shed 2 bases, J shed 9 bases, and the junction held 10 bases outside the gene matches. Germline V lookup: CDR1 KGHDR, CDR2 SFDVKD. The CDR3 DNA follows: TGTGCCACCAGTGATTCCTGGACTAGCGGGAAGCGGAGTGAGCAGTTCTTC. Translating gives CATSDSWTSGKRSEQFF.

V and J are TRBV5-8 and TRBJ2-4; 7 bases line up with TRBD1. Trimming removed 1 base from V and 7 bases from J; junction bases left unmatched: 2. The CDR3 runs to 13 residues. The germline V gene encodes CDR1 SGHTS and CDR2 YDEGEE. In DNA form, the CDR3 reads TGTGCCAGCAGCTTGTTGGACAGGAACATTCAGTACTTC. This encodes CASSLLDRNIQYF.

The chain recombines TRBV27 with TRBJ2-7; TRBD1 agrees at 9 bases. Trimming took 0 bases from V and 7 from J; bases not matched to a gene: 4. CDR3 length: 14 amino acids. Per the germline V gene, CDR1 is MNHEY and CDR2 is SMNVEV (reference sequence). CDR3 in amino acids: CASSLSGQGWEQYF. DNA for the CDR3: TGTGCCAGCAGTTTATCGGGACAGGGATGGGAGCAGTACTTC.

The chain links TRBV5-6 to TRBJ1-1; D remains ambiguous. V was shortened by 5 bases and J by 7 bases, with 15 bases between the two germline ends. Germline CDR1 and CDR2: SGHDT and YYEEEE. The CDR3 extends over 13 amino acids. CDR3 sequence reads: CASSLIGRNEAFF. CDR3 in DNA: TGTGCCAGCAGTTTGATCGGACGGAATGAAGCTTTCTTT.

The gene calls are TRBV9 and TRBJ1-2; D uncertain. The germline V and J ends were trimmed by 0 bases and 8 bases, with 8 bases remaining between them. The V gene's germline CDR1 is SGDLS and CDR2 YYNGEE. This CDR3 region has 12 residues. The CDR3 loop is CASSVASDGYTF. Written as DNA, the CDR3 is TGTGCCAGCAGCGTAGCGAGTGACGGCTACACCTTC.

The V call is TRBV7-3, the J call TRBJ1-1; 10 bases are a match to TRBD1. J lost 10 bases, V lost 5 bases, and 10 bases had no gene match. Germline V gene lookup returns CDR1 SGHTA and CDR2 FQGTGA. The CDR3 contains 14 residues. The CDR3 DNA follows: TGTGCCAGCAGCCCCACTGGGACAGGGGAACGAGCTTTCTTT. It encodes CASSPTGTGERAFF.

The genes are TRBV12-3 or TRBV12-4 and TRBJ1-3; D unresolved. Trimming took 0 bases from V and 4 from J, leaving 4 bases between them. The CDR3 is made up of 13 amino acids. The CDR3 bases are TGTGCCAGCAGTTTAGCGCTCGGAAACACCATATATTTT. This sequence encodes CASSLALGNTIYF.

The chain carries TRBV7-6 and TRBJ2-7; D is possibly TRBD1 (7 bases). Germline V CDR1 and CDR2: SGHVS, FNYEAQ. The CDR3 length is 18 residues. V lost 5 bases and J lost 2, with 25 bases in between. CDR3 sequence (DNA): TGTGCCAGCAGCCCACAAAGGCCCGTGGAGGGGGCGGCCTACGAGCAGTACTTC. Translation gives CASSPQRPVEGAAYEQYF.

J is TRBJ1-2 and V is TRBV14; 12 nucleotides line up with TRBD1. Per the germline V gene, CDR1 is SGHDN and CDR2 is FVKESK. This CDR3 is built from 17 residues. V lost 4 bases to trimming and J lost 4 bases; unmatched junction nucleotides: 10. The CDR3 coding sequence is TGTGCCAGCAGCCTGAAGGACCGGGACAGGGGGCTCTATGGCTACACCTTC. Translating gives CASSLKDRDRGLYGYTF.

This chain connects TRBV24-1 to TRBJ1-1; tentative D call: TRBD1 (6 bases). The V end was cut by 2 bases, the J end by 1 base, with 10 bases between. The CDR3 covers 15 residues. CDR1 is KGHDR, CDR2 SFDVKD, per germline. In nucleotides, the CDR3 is TGTGCCACCAGTGATTCCAGCAGGGGGAACACTGAAGCTTTCTTT. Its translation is CATSDSSRGNTEAFF.

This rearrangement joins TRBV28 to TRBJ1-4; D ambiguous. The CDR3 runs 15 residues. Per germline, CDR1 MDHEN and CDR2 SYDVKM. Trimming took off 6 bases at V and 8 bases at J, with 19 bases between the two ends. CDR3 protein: CASRIREGRVEKLFF. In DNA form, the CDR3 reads TGTGCCAGCAGAATAAGGGAGGGCCGGGTCGAAAAACTGTTTTTT. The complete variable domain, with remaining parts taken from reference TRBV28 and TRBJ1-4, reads DVKVTQSSRYLVKRTGEKVFLECVQDMDHENMFWYRQDPGLGLRLIYFSYDVKMKEKGDIPEGYSVSREKKERFSLILESASTNQTSMYLCASRIREGRVEKLFFGSGTQLSVL.

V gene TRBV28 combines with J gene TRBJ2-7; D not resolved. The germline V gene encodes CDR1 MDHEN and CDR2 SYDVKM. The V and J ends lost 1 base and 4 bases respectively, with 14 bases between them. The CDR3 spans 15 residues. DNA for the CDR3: TGTGCCAGCAGTTTATTTCGTGTCCGGAGTTACGAGCAGTACTTC. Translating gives CASSLFRVRSYEQYF. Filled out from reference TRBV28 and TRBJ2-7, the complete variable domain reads DVKVTQSSRYLVKRTGEKVFLECVQDMDHENMFWYRQDPGLGLRLIYFSYDVKMKEKGDIPEGYSVSREKKERFSLILESASTNQTSMYLCASSLFRVRSYEQYFGPGTRLTVT.

CDR3 DNA sequence: TGTGCCAGCAGCTCTGAGGGCGGGAAAGGACCGTACTTC. Residues: CASSSEGGKGPYF. This rearrangement joins TRBV11-1 to TRBJ2-7, with D perhaps TRBD2 (6 bases). The CDR3 totals 13 residues. Trimming took off 4 bases at V and 12 bases at J, with 19 bases between the two ends. Germline V gene lookup returns CDR1 SGHAT and CDR2 FQDESV (reference sequence).

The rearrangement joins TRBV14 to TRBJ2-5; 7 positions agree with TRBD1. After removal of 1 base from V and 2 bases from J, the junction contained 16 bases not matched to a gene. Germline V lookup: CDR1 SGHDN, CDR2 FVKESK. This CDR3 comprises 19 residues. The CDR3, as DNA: TGTGCCAGCAGCCAAGGGCCGTACGACAGGGATTCTACGCAAGAGACCCAGTACTTC. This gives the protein CASSQGPYDRDSTQETQYF.

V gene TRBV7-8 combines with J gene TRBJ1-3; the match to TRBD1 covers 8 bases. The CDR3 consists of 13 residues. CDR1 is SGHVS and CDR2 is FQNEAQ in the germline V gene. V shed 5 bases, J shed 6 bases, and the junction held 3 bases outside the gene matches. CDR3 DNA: TGTGCCAGCAGCCAGGGACAGGAAAACACCATATATTTT. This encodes CASSQGQENTIYF.

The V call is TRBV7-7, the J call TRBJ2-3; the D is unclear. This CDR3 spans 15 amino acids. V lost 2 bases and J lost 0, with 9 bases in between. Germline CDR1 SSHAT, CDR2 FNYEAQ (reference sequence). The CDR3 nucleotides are TGTGCCAGCAGCTTAAATTCAGTTAGCACAGATACGCAGTATTTT. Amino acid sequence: CASSLNSVSTDTQYF.

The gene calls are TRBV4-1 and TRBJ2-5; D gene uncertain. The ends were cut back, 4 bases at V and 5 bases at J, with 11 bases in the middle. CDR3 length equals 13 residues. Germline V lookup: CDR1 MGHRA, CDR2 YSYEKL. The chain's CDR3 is CASSRGVPETQYF. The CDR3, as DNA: TGCGCCAGCAGCCGCGGAGTTCCGGAGACCCAGTACTTC.

The CDR3 region is CASSLSTGASTDTQYF. DNA of the CDR3: TGTGCCAGCAGCCTAAGTACAGGGGCTAGCACAGATACGCAGTATTTT. The chain combines TRBV6-2 or TRBV6-3 with TRBJ2-3, with 7 bases aligning to TRBD1. The CDR3 has 16 residues. Germline V gene data show CDR1 as MNHEY and CDR2 as SVGEGT. The ends lost 6 bases at V and 0 bases at J; junction bases unmatched: 9.